One and the same sample provided the 20 T cell receptor beta chains below, sequenced in a study of response to subunit inactivated influenza vaccine. Using its own MiXCR run on the RT-PCR reads, TCRdb lists one record per CDR3 protein. There are about 500,000 distinct CDR3 sequences in the sample; approximately 16% occur only once, and around 3% lies in the top ten. Sequenced here: CD4+ T cells sorted from PBMCs, sampled about 23 months after vaccination. The receptors stem from a man aged 50-75 years who received an inactivated influenza vaccine.

This clonotype has just a few counts. CDR3: CASSLDGKRPIKQYF. The CDR3, as DNA: TGCGCCAGCAGCTTGGATGGGAAACGCCCAATAAAGCAGTATTTT. The rearrangement links TRBV5-1 to TRBJ2-3, with D unresolved. The CDR3 sequence is 15 residues long. The V and J ends lost 0 bases and 11 bases respectively, with 19 bases between them. CDR1 and CDR2 (germline): SGHRS, YFSETQ.

As to this clonotype: Compared with germline, one end of the junction differs, possibly owing to a read error. V gene TRBV12-3 or TRBV12-4 combines with J gene TRBJ2-7; D is unclear. The CDR3 has 11 residues. The CDR3 DNA reads TGTGCCATCAGTAACCGGTACGAGCAGTACTTC. This sequence encodes CAISNRYEQYF.

The chain has TRBV10-3 and TRBJ2-4; 7 positions match TRBD1. This CDR3 is 14 amino acids long. Looked up from germline, CDR1 is ENHRY and CDR2 is SYGVKD. Germline trimming cut 5 bases from V and 9 bases from J; bases unmatched to any gene: 10. The DNA of the CDR3 is TGTGCCATCAGTTTAGACAGGGAAGGGAGCATTCAGTACTTC. Protein: CAISLDREGSIQYF.

The chain is built from TRBV5-6 and TRBJ2-2, with 9 bases fitting TRBD2. The germline V gene has CDR1 SGHDT and CDR2 YYEEEE. The CDR3 is made up of 18 amino acids. The V gene end was trimmed by 0 bases and the J gene end by 5 bases; junction bases not matched to a gene: 11. CDR3 sequence reads: CASSLEVAGAGCTGELFF. The CDR3 bases are TGTGCCAGCAGCTTGGAGGTAGCGGGAGCCGGGTGTACCGGGGAGCTGTTTTTT.

The rearrangement links TRBV3-1 to TRBJ2-2; the D gene is possibly TRBD2 (5 bases). CDR1 is LGHDT, CDR2 YNNKEL, per germline (reference sequence). The ends were cut back, 3 bases at V and 3 bases at J, with 8 bases in the middle. This CDR3 has 14 residues. The CDR3 DNA is TGTGCCAGCAGCCAGAGCGGCGACACCGGGGAGCTGTTTTTT. Translation gives CASSQSGDTGELFF.

The chain uses TRBV4-1 and TRBJ2-4; 7 positions match TRBD1. After removal of 2 bases from V and 15 bases from J, the junction contained 7 bases not matched to a gene. The CDR3 is made up of 12 amino acids. Germline values: CDR1 MGHRA, CDR2 YSYEKL. Here the CDR3 reads CASSQPQGMRYF. The CDR3 nucleotides read TGCGCCAGCAGCCAACCACAGGGGATGCGGTACTTC.

This clonotype was observed a handful of times. DNA of the CDR3: TGTGCCAGCAGTTACTCCGGACAGGGGCTGGGGGGTTTCTATGGCTACACCTTC. It is translated as CASSYSGQGLGGFYGYTF. The rearrangement links TRBV6-5 to TRBJ1-2, with 9 bases fitting TRBD1. This CDR3 is 18 amino acids long. Per the germline V gene, CDR1 is MNHEY and CDR2 is SVGAGI. V trimming: 0 bases; J trimming: 4 bases; junction bases outside the gene matches: 12.

J is TRBJ2-4 and V is TRBV6-5, with 7 bases lining up with TRBD1. Germline V CDR1 and CDR2: MNHEY, SVGAGI. The CDR3 consists of 16 residues. Germline trimming cut 0 bases from V and 1 base from J; bases unmatched to any gene: 3. The CDR3, as DNA: TGTGCCAGCAGTTACTCGAGACAGGGCGCCAAAAACATTCAGTACTTC. Amino acid sequence: CASSYSRQGAKNIQYF.

The chain is built from TRBV6-4 and TRBJ2-1; a weak D match, TRBD2 (6 bases). Germline V gene sequence: CDR1 MRHNA, CDR2 SNTAGT. The CDR3 covers 16 residues. V dropped 5 bases and J dropped 0 bases, with 14 bases sitting between them. CDR3 protein: CASSLSREPSYNEQFF. CDR3 in DNA: TGTGCCAGCAGTCTCTCGCGGGAACCCTCCTACAATGAGCAGTTCTTC.

The chain recombines TRBV28 with TRBJ2-3; 11 positions agree with TRBD2. This CDR3 is built from 15 residues. CDR1 is MDHEN and CDR2 is SYDVKM in the germline V gene. Trimming removed 7 bases from V and 7 bases from J; junction bases left unmatched: 10. CDR3 in amino acids: CASTDLAGGGNTQYF. CDR3 nucleotides: TGTGCCAGCACCGATCTAGCGGGGGGTGGGAATACGCAGTATTTT.

Here the CDR3 DNA reads TGTGCCAGCAGTTACCAGGGGGCGGGAGAGACCCAGTACTTC. Translation: CASSYQGAGETQYF. This chain joins TRBV6-5 and TRBJ2-5, with 8 bases lining up with TRBD1. The CDR3 loop spans 14 amino acids. Germline V lookup: CDR1 MNHEY, CDR2 SVGAGI. The ends lost 2 bases at V and 4 bases at J; junction bases unmatched: 3.

A few counts support this clonotype. The chain links TRBV20-1 to TRBJ2-3; D gene uncertain. The CDR3 has 12 amino acids. Trimming pared 3 bases from V and 9 bases from J, leaving 13 bases between. Germline V gene lookup returns CDR1 DFQATT and CDR2 SNEGSKA (reference sequence). The CDR3 region is CSASLGFGTQYF. The CDR3 DNA sequence: TGCAGTGCTAGCTTGGGTTTCGGGACGCAGTATTTT.

This clonotype has only a few counts. This chain joins TRBV12-3 or TRBV12-4 and TRBJ2-7; maybe TRBD2 (5 bases). The CDR3 has 16 residues. The germline V and J ends were trimmed by 7 bases and 5 bases, with 24 bases remaining between them. The CDR3 DNA reads TGTGCCAGCACCGATGGCCGGACTCTTCGCTATAACGAGCAGTACTTC. Its protein product is CASTDGRTLRYNEQYF.

Ten or more counts support this clonotype. The chain carries TRBV12-3 or TRBV12-4 and TRBJ1-3; D unclear. Trimming left V 3 bases short and J 5 bases short, with 2 bases between. The CDR3 length is 11 residues. The CDR3 region has the DNA TGTGCCAGCAGTTTGCGAAACACCATATATTTT. Its translation is CASSLRNTIYF.

This clonotype was picked up a small number of times. The chain recombines TRBV5-6 with TRBJ2-7; no clear D. With 0 bases removed from V and 8 bases from J, the gap between germline ends came to 9 bases. The CDR3 is 12 amino acids. Per germline, CDR1 SGHDT and CDR2 YYEEEE. Written as DNA, the CDR3 is TGTGCCAGCAGCTTGGAGAGAAGGAAGCAGTACTTC. Amino acid sequence: CASSLERRKQYF.

This clonotype was counted a few times. This chain connects TRBV28 to TRBJ1-4; 8 bases fit TRBD1. Germline CDR1 MDHEN, CDR2 SYDVKM. The CDR3 consists of 15 residues. V shed 1 base and J 9 bases; nucleotides not matched to a gene: 7. The CDR3 reads CASSLFGTGAKKLFF. The CDR3 DNA sequence: TGTGCCAGCAGTTTATTCGGGACAGGAGCCAAAAAACTGTTTTTT.

The table lists this clonotype with a few counts. The chain joins TRBV7-6 to TRBJ2-1; TRBD2 might be the D (6 bases). Germline CDR1 SGHVS, CDR2 FNYEAQ. V lost 0 bases and J lost 7, with 10 bases in between. The CDR3 runs 14 residues. CDR3 sequence reads: CASSLASGRNEQFF. The CDR3 bases are TGTGCCAGCAGCTTAGCTTCAGGGAGGAATGAGCAGTTCTTC.

This chain joins TRBV25-1 and TRBJ2-7, with TRBD1 identical over 7 bases. The CDR3 is 13 amino acids. In germline, CDR1 is MGHDK, CDR2 SYGVNS. J lost 3 bases, V lost 2 bases, and 1 base had no gene match. For the CDR3, the DNA is TGTGCCAGCAGTGAAACAGGGGACTACGAGCAGTACTTC. Translating gives CASSETGDYEQYF.

This clonotype was recorded a few times. This chain joins TRBV5-1 and TRBJ2-2; D may be TRBD1 or TRBD2 (6 bases each). Per germline, CDR1 SGHRS and CDR2 YFSETQ. Between the trimmed V and J ends, which lost 0 bases and 4 bases, there was a span of 13 bases. The CDR3 has 16 amino acids. CDR3 bases: TGCGCCAGCAGCTTGGCGCCACAGGGAGGCACCGGGGAGCTGTTTTTT. Its protein product is CASSLAPQGGTGELFF. Variable domain in full (rest from reference TRBV5-1 and TRBJ2-2): KAGVTQTPRYLIKTRGQQVTLSCSPISGHRSVSWYQQTPGQGLQFLFEYFSETQRNKGNFPGRFSGRQFSNSRSEMNVSTLELGDSALYLCASSLAPQGGTGELFFGEGSRLTVL.

This clonotype has more than one count but fewer than ten. The V and J genes are TRBV7-6 and TRBJ2-1; no definite D call. The germline gives CDR1 SGHVS, CDR2 FNYEAQ. Trimming left V 4 bases short and J 6 bases short, with 13 bases between. The CDR3 runs 14 residues. The CDR3 DNA is TGTGCCAGCAGCTCCCTCGATAGGAGCAATGAGCAGTTCTTC. Its protein product is CASSSLDRSNEQFF.